The sequence of this TCR beta chain was determined in a study of blood T cell repertoires in COVID-19 (dated by TCRdb to between 2020 and 2021). Context from the whole study: Collaborator samples came from the United States, Italy and Spain and covered acute and convalescent phases of COVID-19. The prospective study material was composed of cDNA or gDNA derived from T cells, B-cell-depleted T cells, or PBMCs. The dataset comprised deeply sampled blood TCRbeta repertoires from subjects exposed to, actively infected with, or recovered from COVID-19. The repertoires were released in a freely available public database intended as a resource for research on the immune response to SARS-CoV-2. Samples were obtained from the ongoing ImmuneRACE study (first 160 participants) and from over a thousand subjects provided by 6 global collaborators. Sample metadata almost always included a de-identified subject ID, COVID-19 status, age in years and sex. Where HLA class I and class II types were available, the types were taken from metadata supplied by the sample provider, not from assay-based typing.

This clone was observed a handful of times. It has no known antigen specificity. No base quality information exists; no much larger clone differs at one position. Participants in the prospective study were aged roughly 18 to 100 years, lived in under 30 United States geographic areas, and enrolled through a virtual design. In the prospective study, participants were assigned to cohorts based on the clinical history participants reported in a screening survey and a study questionnaire. Each participant in the prospective study had whole blood, serum and a nasopharyngeal or oropharyngeal swab collected by mobile phlebotomists. Additional blood draws and questionnaires over an approximately two-month period could optionally be provided by prospective study participants. Before DNA extraction, blood samples from the prospective study were shipped at room temperature or frozen. Including cysteine and phenylalanine, the CDR3 has 17 amino acids. Only CDR3 DNA remains: 51 bases, in frame from the first base. V lost 0 bases and J lost 5 bases; the stretch between them is 18 bases long. The germline V gene provides CDR1 SGDLS and CDR2 YYNGEE.

What the research found in general, with its limitations: How much clinical and demographic metadata was included differed by source and by participant, and the metadata was provided uncurated.

The immunoSEQ Assay, a bias-controlled multiplex PCR, was used to amplify TCRbeta CDR3 regions from genomic DNA. Per the authors' processing: Nucleated cell counts per sample were estimated from amplification of reference gene primers within the assay. Sequence reads were collapsed and filtered to measure the absolute abundance of every unique TCRbeta CDR3 rearrangement. For each sample, productive Simpson clonality was calculated as the square root of Simpson's diversity index across productive rearrangements. TCRdb's version of the immuneACCESS table is confined to in-frame rearrangements and falls short of the full clone set. An unresolved V gene accounts for under half of the shortfall where checked; the remainder is of unknown origin. The V and J calls and clone size are taken from that table; D and trimming were inferred from the DNA. This sample comprises 200,000 to 250,000 clones, about 82% of them detected only once. Of the sample, around 10% is held by the ten largest clones.

Sequencing was performed on PBMCs or T cells enriched from blood (not recorded which). This TCR derives from a woman between 50 and 59 years old with acute COVID-19. The chain was built from TRBV9 and TRBJ2-1; no confident D gene assignment can be made. CDR3 reads: CASSVGFMTGGDNEQFF. The nucleotide sequence is given as TGTGCCAGCAGCGTAGGATTTATGACCGGTGGAGACAATGAGCAGTTCTTC.